The present TCR beta chain was sequenced within a study of T cell responses to AZD1222 COVID-19 vaccine. As for the study in general: Samples with a second dose at about 4 or about 12 weeks were pooled together. Findings and caveats of the study: Recipients of AZD1222 seropositive at baseline numbered only six or seven.

Details on this clone: Its specificity is not known.

The data were produced by immunoSEQ multiplex PCR, yet TCRdb's version contains in-frame clones alone and is incomplete. The data show about 88,000 clones, about 92% seen once. The CDR3 runs to 18 residues. After removal of 5 bases from V and 2 bases from J, the junction contained 18 bases not matched to a gene. The V gene's germline CDR1 is MNHEY and CDR2 SMNVEV (reference sequence). Specimen: peripheral blood, collected on day 0 of AZD1222 vaccination. V is TRBV27 and J is TRBJ2-7; 7 bases are shared with TRBD1. The receptor comes from an adult in good health. Here the CDR3 DNA reads TGTGCCAGCAGTCTTGGACCCCTAAGAGGGACAGTTACCTACGAGCAGTACTTC. Encoded protein: CASSLGPLRGTVTYEQYF.